This T cell receptor (beta chain) emerged from a study of cytomegalovirus exposure and HLA in healthy donors. The PCR contained 60 Vbeta and 13 Jbeta primers. Method: immunoSEQ multiplex PCR; TCRdb's copy keeps in-frame clones and lacks some. The sample contains fewer than 200,000 clones, around 81% of which appear only once. Whereas donors were nominally healthy upon sampling, unrecorded immune exposures were probable. The count of this clone is one. The CDR3 covers 18 residues. Germline-derived CDR1 and CDR2 are SQVTM and ANQGSEA. Between the trimmed V and J ends, which lost 4 bases and 4 bases, there was a span of 27 bases.

The rearrangement joins TRBV29-1 to TRBJ2-3; tentatively, D is TRBD2 (6 bases). Sequenced material: PBMCs. The TCR sequence derives from a woman in her twenties or thirties in good health and CMV-seronegative. As DNA, the CDR3 is TGCAGCGTTGGGGGGGAAAGGGGTGGCTCCCGAAGGGCAGATACGCAGTATTTT. Its protein product is CSVGGERGGSRRADTQYF.